This section outlines one T cell receptor beta chain sequence together with its context. In the study's own analysis: Using reference gene primer amplification, nucleated cell counts were estimated. This table comes from immunoSEQ multiplex PCR, and its TCRdb copy is limited to in-frame clones, with some not included. That table gives V, J and clone size, and the DNA gave D and trimming. The sample contains roughly 68,000 clones, roughly 84% of which appear only once. These data belong to a study of blood T cell repertoires in COVID-19. Study-level background: The United States, Italy and Spain supplied acute and convalescent COVID-19 samples. Nucleic acid was either cDNA or gDNA, and it came from T cells, B-cell-depleted T cells, or PBMCs.

Trimming shortened V by 4 bases and J by 0 bases, and 11 bases separated the two germline ends. CDR1 is SGHDT and CDR2 is YYEEEE in the germline V gene. CDR3 length: 15 residues. Sequencing was carried out using peripheral blood. This chain joins TRBV5-6 and TRBJ1-5, with D perhaps matching TRBD1 (5 bases). This clonotype was sampled from a man aged 45 to 65 with active COVID-19. The CDR3 sequence: CASSKTAYSNQPQHF. The CDR3 DNA is TGTGCCAGCAGCAAGACAGCTTATAGCAATCAGCCCCAGCATTTT. The variable domain in full, completed from reference TRBV5-6 and TRBJ1-5, reads DAGVTQSPTHLIKTRGQQVTLRCSPKSGHDTVSWYQQALGQGPQFIFQYYEEEERQRGNFPDRFSGHQFPNYSSELNVNALLLGDSALYLCASSKTAYSNQPQHFGDGTRLSIL.